This T cell receptor beta chain was obtained from a study of OX40 agonist ivuxolimab in advanced cancers. Study in general: Prior anti-PD-1, anti-PD-L1 or anti-CTLA-4 therapy did not bar entry, and more than 35% had some. Two cutaneous melanoma patients and one hepatocellular carcinoma patient, three in all, had partial responses.

The J segment lost 0 bases and the V segment lost 3 bases, leaving 6 bases of the junction unmatched. CDR1 and CDR2 (germline): MRHNA, SNTAGT. The CDR3 has 17 amino acids. Assay used: immunoSEQ multiplex PCR; TCRdb lists only in-frame clones, some missing. The sample carries roughly 61,000 clones, 70% to 90% recorded once. Study-wide points: Mean expanded clone counts were higher in CD8+ than CD4+ T cells.

As to this clone: The target antigen is unknown.

The chain has TRBV6-4 and TRBJ2-2; 8 nucleotides line up with TRBD2. This TCR derives from an adult with an advanced solid tumor such as melanoma, head and neck, liver or kidney cancer. The sequenced sample was CD4+ or CD8+ T cells sorted from blood, obtained in a trial of the OX40 agonist ivuxolimab. The CDR3, as DNA: TGTGCCAGCAGTGATTCGCATAGCGGGGCGAACACCGGGGAGCTGTTTTTT. Residues: CASSDSHSGANTGELFF.